This T cell receptor (beta chain) was identified in a study of cytomegalovirus exposure and HLA in healthy donors. Study background: Falling in the Caucasian-associated ancestry cluster were 81% of under 500 genotyped donors.

Amplification used 60 Vbeta primers and 13 Jbeta primers. Measured with immunoSEQ multiplex PCR; TCRdb has only the in-frame clones, and not every one. This sample has fewer than 200,000 clones; more than 65% occur once, and the top ten carry less than 2%. From germline, CDR1 is SGHNT and CDR2 YYREEE (reference sequence). The CDR3 has 16 amino acids. Trimming cost V 1 base and J 3 bases; bases outside gene matches: 9. Findings and limits, study-wide: In an earlier analysis, in some 540 donors, most V segments appeared productive either ~90% or ~30% of the time.

This clone turned up a few times. Its antigen is unknown. The sequence was obtained from a male donor in good health and CMV-seronegative. The sample comprised PBMCs. The chain recombines TRBV5-4 with TRBJ2-7; 8 nucleotides agree with TRBD2. As DNA, the CDR3 is TGTGCCAGCAGCTTGCCTGGGAGTAGCGGGATCTACGAGCAGTACTTC. It codes for CASSLPGSSGIYEQYF.